This T cell receptor (beta chain) was observed in a study of T-cell memory formation after mild COVID-19. As concerns this clonotype: One end of the junction does not line up with germline, which may come from a read error.

TCRdb redid the calling of the 5' RACE reads with MiXCR, one entry per CDR3 protein. The table lists 110,000 to 150,000 distinct CDR3 sequences, 14% of them singletons. CDR3 size: 15 residues. CDR1 and CDR2 from the germline V gene are SEHNR and FQNEAQ (reference sequence). The chain recombines TRBV7-9 with TRBJ2-1; 10 positions agree with TRBD2. The source is an adult woman who had mild COVID-19 (a few samples of this study predate the infection). Cell type and time point are not known. The sample comprised PBMCs or a T cell subset sorted from them (not recorded which). The CDR3 loop reads CASSLAGESYNEQFF. The CDR3 nucleotides read TGTGCCAGCAGCCTAGCGGGAGAGTCCTACAATGAGCAGTTCTTC.